These 17 T cell receptor beta chains originate from one sample sequenced in a study of a mutant IDH1 vaccine in newly diagnosed glioma. Some clones are missing from TCRdb's copy, which holds only in-frame ones; the method was immunoSEQ multiplex PCR. The sample consists of roughly 31,000 clones, about four fifths of them appearing once. Noted time point: week 47, end of study. One vaccine dose held 300 ug of mutant IDH1 20-mer peptide and came with topical imiquimod. These receptors lack a known antigen. The source material was PBMCs, sampled from a glioma patient whose treatment included an IDH1 peptide vaccine. Every receptor here comes from a man aged 30 to 45 with glioma.

Concerning this clone: Sequence at one end of the junction differs from germline and may be a read error. The chain links TRBV10-3 to TRBJ1-2; 7 positions match TRBD1. The CDR3 is 15 residues long. The germline gives CDR1 ENHRY, CDR2 SYGVKD. The CDR3, as DNA: TGTGCCAGCAGTGATGGCCCTAGGGGGCGCGATGGCTACACCTTC. Translating it yields CASSDGPRGRDGYTF.

V gene TRBV28 combines with J gene TRBJ2-7; TRBD2 matches at 10 bases. With V trimmed by 6 bases and J by 4 bases, 6 bases remained unmatched. CDR3 length equals 14 residues. The germline gives CDR1 MDHEN, CDR2 SYDVKM. CDR3 in amino acids: CASRVSGRAYEQYF. CDR3 DNA sequence: TGTGCCAGCAGGGTCAGCGGGAGGGCTTACGAGCAGTACTTC.

The V and J genes are TRBV1 and TRBJ2-7. TRBV1 constitutes a pseudogene. There are 15 residues in the CDR3. The CDR3 DNA follows: TGCACCAGCCTTTTCTGCGACAGGGAGGGCTACGAGCAGTACTTC. Protein product: CTSLFCDREGYEQYF.

This chain connects TRBV14 to TRBJ2-1; 11 positions agree with TRBD1. With 3 bases clipped from V and 5 bases from J, the junction kept 9 bases outside the gene matches. Germline CDR1 is SGHDN and CDR2 is FVKESK. This CDR3 has 17 amino acids. The CDR3 loop is CASSHWDRGGLDNEQFF. CDR3 DNA sequence: TGTGCCAGCAGCCATTGGGACAGGGGGGGTTTGGACAATGAGCAGTTCTTC. The full variable domain, completed using reference TRBV14 and TRBJ2-1, is EAGVTQFPSHSVIEKGQTVTLRCDPISGHDNLYWYRRVMGKEIKFLLHFVKESKQDESGMPNNRFLAERTGGTYSTLKVQPAELEDSGVYFCASSHWDRGGLDNEQFFGPGTRLTVL.

The CDR3 DNA reads TGTGCCAGCGACGAACAGGCTAGGGCGGAAAAACTGTTTTTT. This gives the protein CASDEQARAEKLFF. The chain joins TRBV2 to TRBJ1-4; D possibly corresponds to TRBD1 (5 bases). The CDR3 contains 14 residues. Germline CDR1 SNHLY, CDR2 FYNNEI. V was clipped by 8 bases and J by 8 bases, with 18 bases between them.

This sequence joins TRBV30 and TRBJ1-6; possible D gene TRBD1, 5 bases. This CDR3 has 15 amino acids. The V end lost 0 bases, the J end lost 9 bases, and 15 bases lay between the germline ends. The V gene's germline CDR1 is GTSNPN and CDR2 SVGIG (reference sequence). The CDR3 nucleotides are TGTGCCTGGAGTGTACAAGAGGGGTCCTTTTCACCCCTCCACTTT. It translates to CAWSVQEGSFSPLHF.

This chain links TRBV6-5 with TRBJ1-1; D gene ambiguous. Germline values: CDR1 MNHEY, CDR2 SVGAGI. The length of the CDR3 is 13 residues. Trimming removed 7 bases from V and 8 bases from J, with 17 bases in between. The CDR3 DNA is TGTGCCAGCACCCCGGGAGGTGTTGGGGAAGCTTTCTTT. It yields the protein CASTPGGVGEAFF.

J is TRBJ1-1 and V is TRBV29-1, with 9 bases lining up with TRBD1. Trimming removed 4 bases from V and 6 bases from J; junction bases left unmatched: 12. This CDR3 spans 15 amino acids. The germline V gene encodes CDR1 SQVTM and CDR2 ANQGSEA. The CDR3 DNA reads as TGCAGCGTTGTGGGGGTGATCCGGGACAGGGCTGAAGCTTTCTTT. Translating gives CSVVGVIRDRAEAFF.

V gene TRBV5-8 combines with J gene TRBJ1-1, with D unclear. Germline assignment: CDR1 SGHTS and CDR2 YDEGEE. The V end was cut by 2 bases, the J end by 4 bases, with 12 bases between. The CDR3 loop spans 14 amino acids. The CDR3 nucleotides are TGTGCCAGCAGCTTTCGGACCCGAGGCACTGAAGCTTTCTTT. Translation: CASSFRTRGTEAFF.

The V gene is TRBV5-1, the J gene TRBJ2-2; unclear D gene. Germline loops: CDR1 SGHRS, CDR2 YFSETQ. V lost 2 bases to trimming and J lost 5 bases, with 13 bases between them. This CDR3 region has 15 residues. The CDR3 loop reads CASSLAGESTGELFF. CDR3 in DNA: TGCGCCAGCAGCTTAGCTGGGGAATCGACCGGGGAGCTGTTTTTT.

The chain joins TRBV5-1 to TRBJ2-7, with a weak D call TRBD1 (6 bases). This CDR3 is built from 15 residues. CDR1 is SGHRS, CDR2 YFSETQ, per germline. Trimming pared 4 bases from V and 0 bases from J, leaving 14 bases between. DNA of the CDR3: TGCGCCAGCAGCGTAACGGGACACAGCTCCTACGAGCAGTACTTC. Translating gives CASSVTGHSSYEQYF.

This chain joins TRBV4-3 and TRBJ2-3, with 14 bases aligning to TRBD2. Germline V gene data show CDR1 as LGHNA and CDR2 as YSLEER. The trim removed 4 bases at V and 6 bases at J, leaving 6 bases unmatched. This CDR3 spans 16 amino acids. The CDR3 sequence is CASSPTSGGGLDTQYF. In nucleotides, the CDR3 is TGCGCCAGCAGCCCGACTAGCGGGGGGGGCCTGGATACGCAGTATTTT.

This chain connects TRBV2 to TRBJ2-3; the D is unclear. The germline V and J ends were trimmed by 6 bases and 6 bases, with 10 bases remaining between them. CDR3 size: 12 residues. Germline values: CDR1 SNHLY, CDR2 FYNNEI. CDR3 in amino acids: CASRLAGDTQYF. The CDR3 DNA reads TGTGCCAGCAGATTAGCTGGGGATACGCAGTATTTT. Looking up the rest from reference TRBV2 and TRBJ2-3 gives the full variable domain: EPEVTQTPSHQVTQMGQEVILRCVPISNHLYFYWYRQILGQKVEFLVSFYNNEISEKSEIFDDQFSVERPDGSNFTLKIRSTKLEDSAMYFCASRLAGDTQYFGPGTRLTVL.

The chain has TRBV7-9 and TRBJ1-3; D unresolved. Germline values: CDR1 SEHNR, CDR2 FQNEAQ (reference sequence). The length of the CDR3 is 12 residues. Trimming removed 2 bases from V and 6 bases from J, with 5 bases in between. The CDR3 protein is CASSLRANTIYF. CDR3 nucleotide sequence: TGTGCCAGCAGCTTAAGAGCAAACACCATATATTTT.

The rearrangement links TRBV2 to TRBJ1-1, with 7 bases matching TRBD1. Germline CDR1 reads SNHLY; CDR2 reads FYNNEI. This CDR3 is 14 amino acids long. The junction had 13 bases not matched to a gene; V was cut back by 5 bases and J by 10 bases. The CDR3 sequence is CASSYGTVSRGAFF. The CDR3 DNA is TGTGCCAGCAGTTACGGGACAGTCTCAAGAGGAGCTTTCTTT.

The chain uses TRBV9 and TRBJ1-6; 9 nucleotides agree with TRBD1. Germline assignment: CDR1 SGDLS and CDR2 YYNGEE. The CDR3 spans 14 residues. Trimming cost V 0 bases and J 8 bases; bases outside gene matches: 0. CDR3 sequence: CASSVGQGDSPLHF. As DNA, the CDR3 is TGTGCCAGCAGCGTAGGACAGGGGGATTCACCCCTCCACTTT.

This chain joins TRBV6-6 and TRBJ2-2; unclear D gene. The CDR3 has 11 amino acids. V was clipped by 7 bases and J by 4 bases, with 4 bases between them. Germline CDR1 MNHNY, CDR2 SVGAGI (reference sequence). The CDR3 here is CASTLTGELFF. In DNA form, the CDR3 reads TGTGCCAGCACCCTCACCGGGGAGCTGTTTTTT.